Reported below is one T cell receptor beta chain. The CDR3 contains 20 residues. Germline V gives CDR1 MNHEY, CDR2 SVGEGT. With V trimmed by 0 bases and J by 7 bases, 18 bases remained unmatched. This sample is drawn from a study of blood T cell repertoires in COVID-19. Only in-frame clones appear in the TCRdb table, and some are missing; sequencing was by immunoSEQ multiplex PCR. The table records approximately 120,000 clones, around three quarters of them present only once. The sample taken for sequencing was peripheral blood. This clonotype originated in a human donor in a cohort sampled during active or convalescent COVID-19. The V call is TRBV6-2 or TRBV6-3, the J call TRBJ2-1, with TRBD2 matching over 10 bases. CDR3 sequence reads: CASSYSRLSSGSRRANEQFF. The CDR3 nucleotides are TGTGCCAGCAGTTACTCCAGGCTGTCTAGCGGGAGCCGACGCGCAAATGAGCAGTTCTTC.